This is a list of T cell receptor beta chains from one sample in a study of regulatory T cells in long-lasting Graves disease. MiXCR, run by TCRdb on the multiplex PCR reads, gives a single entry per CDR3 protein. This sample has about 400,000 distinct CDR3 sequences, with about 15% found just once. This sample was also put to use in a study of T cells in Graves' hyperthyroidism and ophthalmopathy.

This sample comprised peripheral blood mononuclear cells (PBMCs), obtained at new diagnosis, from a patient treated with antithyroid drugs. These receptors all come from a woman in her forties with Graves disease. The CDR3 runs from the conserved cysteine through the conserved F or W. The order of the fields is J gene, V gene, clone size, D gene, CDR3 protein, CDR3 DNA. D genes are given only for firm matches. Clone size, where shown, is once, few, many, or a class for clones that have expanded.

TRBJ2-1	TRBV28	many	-	CASSLNPLSSYNEQFF	TGTGCCAGCAGTTTAAACCCTCTGAGCTCCTACAATGAGCAGTTCTTC
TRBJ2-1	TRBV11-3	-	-	CASSLGVSTGLYNNEQFF	TGTGCCAGCAGCTTAGGGGTTTCAACGGGACTGTATAACAATGAGCAGTTCTTC
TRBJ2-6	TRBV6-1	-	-	CASSEDSSGANVLTF	TGTGCCAGCAGTGAGGACAGTTCTGGGGCCAACGTCCTGACTTTC
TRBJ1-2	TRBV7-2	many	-	CASSIGELYGYTF	TGTGCCAGCAGCATCGGAGAATTATATGGCTACACCTTC
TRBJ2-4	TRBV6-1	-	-	CASSLRELAEGGKNIQYF	TGTGCCAGCAGCCTACGGGAGCTAGCGGAGGGGGGGAAAAACATTCAGTACTTC
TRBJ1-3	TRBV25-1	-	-	CATRQTGNTIYF	TGTGCCACCCGACAGACTGGAAACACCATATATTTT
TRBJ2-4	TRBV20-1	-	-	CSAVSTSTDRHLAKNIQYF	TGCAGTGCCGTATCTACGAGCACAGACCGACATCTAGCCAAAAACATTCAGTACTTC
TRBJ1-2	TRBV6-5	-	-	CASSYRGNDHGSTF	TGTGCCAGCAGTTACAGGGGGAACGACCATGGTTCCACCTTC
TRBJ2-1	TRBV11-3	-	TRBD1	CASSLRSGGAYNEQFF	TGTGCCAGCAGCTTAAGGTCAGGGGGCGCCTACAATGAGCAGTTCTTC
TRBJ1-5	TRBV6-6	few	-	CASSYSAGAGYSNQPQHF	TGTGCCAGCAGTTACTCGGCGGGGGCGGGTTATAGCAATCAGCCCCAGCATTTT